Listed here are 14 T cell receptor beta chains from one sample, sequenced in a study of blood T cell repertoires in COVID-19. Profiled with immunoSEQ multiplex PCR; TCRdb holds only in-frame clones, not every one. The sample carries more than 200,000 clones, roughly 91% recorded once. Sequenced: PBMCs or T cells enriched from blood (not recorded which). These receptors were collected from a man aged 25 to 40 in a cohort exposed to, infected with or recovered from COVID-19 (not recorded which).

This chain connects TRBV15 to TRBJ2-7; 8 bases agree with TRBD2. The length of the CDR3 is 14 residues. Germline-derived CDR1 and CDR2 are LNHNV and YYDKDF (reference sequence). The ends lost 8 bases at V and 0 bases at J; junction bases unmatched: 6. The CDR3 is CATSAGVRSYEQYF. The DNA of the CDR3 is TGTGCCACCTCAGCGGGAGTCCGCTCCTACGAGCAGTACTTC. Full variable domain (outside the CDR3, taken from reference TRBV15 and TRBJ2-7): DAMVIQNPRYQVTQFGKPVTLSCSQTLNHNVMYWYQQKSSQAPKLLFHYYDKDFNNEADTPDNFQSRRPNTSFCFLDIRSPGLGDTAMYLCATSAGVRSYEQYFGPGTRLTVT.

The chain links TRBV10-2 to TRBJ2-7, with 7 bases aligning to TRBD1. V lost 2 bases to trimming and J lost 1 base; unmatched junction nucleotides: 5. The CDR3 is 15 residues long. Germline V gene sequence: CDR1 WSHSY, CDR2 SAAADI. For the CDR3, the DNA is TGCGCCAGCAGTGAGAACCGGGACAGTTCCTACGAGCAGTACTTC. Protein sequence: CASSENRDSSYEQYF.

The rearrangement links TRBV7-6 to TRBJ2-3; possible D gene TRBD1, 6 bases. Trimming stripped 3 bases from V and 3 bases from J, with 7 bases between. The CDR3 length is 13 residues. CDR1 is SGHVS and CDR2 is FNYEAQ in the germline V gene. CDR3 sequence reads: CASSFRGTDTQYF. The CDR3 DNA reads as TGTGCCAGCAGCTTTAGGGGGACAGATACGCAGTATTTT. Combining the CDR3 with reference TRBV7-6 and TRBJ2-3 gives the whole variable domain GAGVSQSPRYKVTKRGQDVALRCDPISGHVSLYWYRQALGQGPEFLTYFNYEAQQDKSGLPNDRFSAERPEGSISTLTIQRTEQRDSAMYRCASSFRGTDTQYFGPGTRLTVL.

V usage is TRBV28 and J usage is TRBJ1-5; 7 nucleotides match TRBD1. CDR1 and CDR2 from the germline V gene are MDHEN and SYDVKM. V lost 4 bases, J lost 2 bases, and 2 bases stayed unmatched. This CDR3 comprises 14 residues. CDR3 DNA: TGTGCCAGCAGTTACAGGGGCGGCAATCAGCCCCAGCATTTT. It codes for CASSYRGGNQPQHF.

The chain employs TRBV3-1 (or the pseudogene TRBV3-2) and TRBJ1-5; 7 bases line up with TRBD1. Germline values: CDR1 LGHDT, CDR2 YNNKEL (reference sequence). The CDR3 is made up of 17 amino acids. V shed 4 bases and J 9 bases; nucleotides not matched to a gene: 18. CDR3: CASSPRPLNRGQGPQHF. For the CDR3, the DNA is TGTGCCAGCAGCCCCCGCCCCCTCAACAGGGGACAAGGGCCCCAGCATTTT.

The CDR3: CASSLSGLAGGPREQYF. In DNA, the CDR3 is TGTGCCAGCAGTTTGTCGGGACTAGCGGGAGGGCCACGCGAGCAGTACTTC. The chain joins TRBV27 to TRBJ2-7, with TRBD2 identical over 16 bases. Germline assignment: CDR1 MNHEY and CDR2 SMNVEV (reference sequence). Trimming cost V 3 bases and J 6 bases; bases outside gene matches: 8. The CDR3 is 17 amino acids.

The chain links TRBV15 to TRBJ2-5; tentatively, D is TRBD1 (6 bases). V was trimmed by 3 bases and J by 3 bases, leaving 8 bases between them. This CDR3 has 13 amino acids. CDR1 and CDR2 (germline): LNHNV, YYDKDF (reference sequence). DNA for the CDR3: TGTGCCACCAGCAGGGACAGAAAAGAGACCCAGTACTTC. Translated: CATSRDRKETQYF.

The genes are TRBV4-2 and TRBJ2-1; D is unclear. CDR1 is LGHNA, CDR2 YNFKEQ, per germline. The CDR3 runs to 16 residues. V dropped 4 bases and J dropped 0 bases, with 13 bases sitting between them. The CDR3 nucleotides are TGTGCCAGCAGCCGCAACGCGCCGAGCTCCTACAATGAGCAGTTCTTC. This sequence encodes CASSRNAPSSYNEQFF.

J is TRBJ1-1 and V is TRBV19, with TRBD1 identical over 11 bases. Trimming took 5 bases from V and 4 from J; bases not matched to a gene: 12. Germline values: CDR1 LNHDA, CDR2 SQIVND (reference sequence). CDR3 length: 17 residues. As DNA, the CDR3 is TGTGCCAGTAGTCCCCGGGACAGGGGGTGGATGGGCACTGAAGCTTTCTTT. Translating gives CASSPRDRGWMGTEAFF.

The chain uses TRBV7-2 and TRBJ2-5; 7 nucleotides align to TRBD1. J lost 2 bases, V lost 6 bases, and 6 bases had no gene match. CDR1 is SGHTA, CDR2 FQGNSA, per germline. This CDR3 has 14 amino acids. CDR3 region: CASRWGQRQETQYF. In nucleotides, the CDR3 is TGTGCCAGCAGATGGGGACAGAGACAAGAGACCCAGTACTTC.

This rearrangement joins TRBV29-1 to TRBJ1-2; weak D call: TRBD1 (6 bases). V dropped 7 bases and J dropped 0 bases, with 9 bases sitting between them. CDR1 and CDR2 from the germline V gene are SQVTM and ANQGSEA. The CDR3 length is 12 residues. In nucleotides, the CDR3 is TGCAGCGCCGGACAGCCTAACTATGGCTACACCTTC. Protein sequence: CSAGQPNYGYTF.

The rearrangement uses TRBV19 and TRBJ2-1; D gene uncertain. The V and J ends lost 7 bases and 4 bases respectively, with 5 bases between them. The CDR3 is made up of 11 amino acids. From germline, CDR1 is LNHDA and CDR2 SQIVND (reference sequence). The DNA for the CDR3 is TGTGCCAGTACCCAATACAATGAGCAGTTCTTC. It translates to CASTQYNEQFF.

The V gene is TRBV5-6, the J gene TRBJ1-5; 8 bases line up with TRBD1. The CDR3 loop spans 14 amino acids. The germline V gene encodes CDR1 SGHDT and CDR2 YYEEEE. V gave up 4 bases and J gave up 4 bases; unmatched junction bases: 4. CDR3 region: CASSMTGANQPQHF. The CDR3, as DNA: TGTGCCAGCAGCATGACAGGGGCAAATCAGCCCCAGCATTTT.

This clone is a singleton in its sample. This chain joins TRBV6-5 and TRBJ1-5; D may be TRBD1 (5 bases). V was trimmed by 0 bases and J by 5 bases, leaving 8 bases between them. This CDR3 has 14 amino acids. Germline V gene lookup returns CDR1 MNHEY and CDR2 SVGAGI. CDR3 in amino acids: CASSYSDNHQPQHF. CDR3 coding DNA: TGTGCCAGCAGTTACTCGGACAATCATCAGCCCCAGCATTTT.